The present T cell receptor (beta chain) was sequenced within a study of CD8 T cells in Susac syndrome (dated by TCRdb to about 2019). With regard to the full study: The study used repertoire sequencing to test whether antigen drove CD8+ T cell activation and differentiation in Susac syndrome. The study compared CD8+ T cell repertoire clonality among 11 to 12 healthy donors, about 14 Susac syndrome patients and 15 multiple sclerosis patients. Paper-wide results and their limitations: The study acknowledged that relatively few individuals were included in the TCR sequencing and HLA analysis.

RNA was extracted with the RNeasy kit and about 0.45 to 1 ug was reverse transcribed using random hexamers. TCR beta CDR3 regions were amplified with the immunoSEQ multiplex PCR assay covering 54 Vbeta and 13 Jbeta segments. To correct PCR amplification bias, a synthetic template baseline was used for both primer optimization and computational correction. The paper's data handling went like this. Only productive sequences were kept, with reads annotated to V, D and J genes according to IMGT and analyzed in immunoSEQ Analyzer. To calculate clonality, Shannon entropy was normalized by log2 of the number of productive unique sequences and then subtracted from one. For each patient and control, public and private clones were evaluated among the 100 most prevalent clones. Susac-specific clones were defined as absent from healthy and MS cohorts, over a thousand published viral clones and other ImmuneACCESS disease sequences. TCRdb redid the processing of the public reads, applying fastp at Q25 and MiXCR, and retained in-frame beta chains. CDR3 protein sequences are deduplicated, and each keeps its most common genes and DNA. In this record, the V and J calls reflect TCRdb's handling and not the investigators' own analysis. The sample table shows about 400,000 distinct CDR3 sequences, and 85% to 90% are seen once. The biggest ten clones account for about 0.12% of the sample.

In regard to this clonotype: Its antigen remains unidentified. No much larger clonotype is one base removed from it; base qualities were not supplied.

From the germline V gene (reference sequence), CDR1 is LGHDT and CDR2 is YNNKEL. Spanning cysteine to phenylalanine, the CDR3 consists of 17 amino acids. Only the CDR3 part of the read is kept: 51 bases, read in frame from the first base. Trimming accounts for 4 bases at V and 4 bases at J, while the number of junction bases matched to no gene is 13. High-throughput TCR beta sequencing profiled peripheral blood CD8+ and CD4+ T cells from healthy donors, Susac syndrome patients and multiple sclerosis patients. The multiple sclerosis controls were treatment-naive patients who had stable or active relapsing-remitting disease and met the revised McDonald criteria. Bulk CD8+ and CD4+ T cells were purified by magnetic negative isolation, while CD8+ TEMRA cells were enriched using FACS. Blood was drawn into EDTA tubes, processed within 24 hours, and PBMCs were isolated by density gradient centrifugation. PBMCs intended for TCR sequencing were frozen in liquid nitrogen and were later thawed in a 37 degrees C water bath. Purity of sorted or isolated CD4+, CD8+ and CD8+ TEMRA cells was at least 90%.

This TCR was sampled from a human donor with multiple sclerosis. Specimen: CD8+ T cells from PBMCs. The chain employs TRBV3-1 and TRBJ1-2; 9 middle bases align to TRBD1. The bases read TGTGCCAGCAGCCTTTCGATGGGACAGGGTATGGGCTATGGCTACACCTTC. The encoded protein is CASSLSMGQGMGYGYTF.